Listed below are T cell receptor beta chains from one sample, sequenced in a study of shared clonotypes between healthy human individuals. Profiling relied on immunoSEQ multiplex PCR, and the TCRdb table lists in-frame clones only, not all of them. Here the sample spans about 980,000 clones, roughly 72% being singletons. What was sequenced was memory CD4+ T cells sorted from blood. The source is a man younger than 35 in good health. Both conserved end residues are part of each CDR3. The order of the fields is CDR3 length, J gene, clone size, V gene, D gene, CDR3 protein, CDR3 DNA. D genes are given only for firm matches. Part of the rows lack a size; the others show once, few, many or a class for expanded clones.

CDR3 length: 11; J gene: TRBJ1-1; clone size: few; V gene: TRBV9; D gene: .; CDR3 protein: CASSRDTEAFF; CDR3 DNA: TGTGCCAGCAGCCGGGACACTGAAGCTTTCTTT
CDR3 length: 16; J gene: TRBJ1-5; clone size: .; V gene: TRBV5-6; D gene: .; CDR3 protein: CASSLGPWGPNQPQHF; CDR3 DNA: TGTGCCAGCAGTTTGGGACCTTGGGGGCCCAATCAGCCCCAGCATTTT
CDR3 length: 14; J gene: TRBJ2-7; clone size: .; V gene: TRBV19; D gene: TRBD2; CDR3 protein: CASSHTSGAYEQYF; CDR3 DNA: TGTGCCAGTAGTCACACTAGCGGTGCCTACGAGCAGTACTTC
CDR3 length: 12; J gene: TRBJ2-7; clone size: .; V gene: TRBV5-1; D gene: .; CDR3 protein: CASSLPNYEQYF; CDR3 DNA: TGCGCCAGCAGCTTGCCTAATTACGAGCAGTACTTC
CDR3 length: 14; J gene: TRBJ1-1; clone size: .; V gene: TRBV27; D gene: TRBD1; CDR3 protein: CASSRKDRSTEAFF; CDR3 DNA: TGTGCCAGCAGTCGGAAGGACAGGTCCACTGAAGCTTTCTTT
CDR3 length: 14; J gene: TRBJ1-5; clone size: .; V gene: TRBV7-2; D gene: .; CDR3 protein: CASSPDTFNQPQHF; CDR3 DNA: TGTGCCAGCAGCCCGGACACCTTCAATCAGCCCCAGCATTTT
CDR3 length: 11; J gene: TRBJ1-1; clone size: .; V gene: TRBV6-5; D gene: .; CDR3 protein: CASSRGTEAFF; CDR3 DNA: TGTGCCAGCAGTAGGGGTACTGAAGCTTTCTTT
CDR3 length: 14; J gene: TRBJ2-5; clone size: .; V gene: TRBV5-4; D gene: TRBD2; CDR3 protein: CASNKGGVEETQYF; CDR3 DNA: TGTGCCAGCAACAAGGGAGGGGTCGAAGAGACCCAGTACTTC
CDR3 length: 15; J gene: TRBJ1-1; clone size: .; V gene: TRBV9; D gene: TRBD1; CDR3 protein: CASSTTGGPNTEAFF; CDR3 DNA: TGTGCCAGCAGCACGACAGGGGGCCCGAACACTGAAGCTTTCTTT
CDR3 length: 14; J gene: TRBJ2-5; clone size: .; V gene: TRBV9; D gene: .; CDR3 protein: CASSGGFSQETQYF; CDR3 DNA: TGTGCCAGCAGCGGGGGGTTCTCCCAAGAGACCCAGTACTTC
CDR3 length: 16; J gene: TRBJ1-1; clone size: .; V gene: TRBV5-8; D gene: .; CDR3 protein: CASSLATGVRDTEAFF; CDR3 DNA: TGTGCCAGCAGCTTGGCTACGGGTGTTCGGGACACTGAAGCTTTCTTT
CDR3 length: 14; J gene: TRBJ2-3; clone size: few; V gene: TRBV7-9; D gene: TRBD1; CDR3 protein: CASTGTEYTDTQYF; CDR3 DNA: TGTGCCAGCACCGGGACAGAATACACAGATACGCAGTATTTT
CDR3 length: 19; J gene: TRBJ2-5; clone size: .; V gene: TRBV19; D gene: TRBD1; CDR3 protein: CASSKSFNVGQGKQETQYF; CDR3 DNA: TGTGCCAGTAGTAAGTCTTTCAATGTGGGACAGGGGAAACAAGAGACCCAGTACTTC
CDR3 length: 14; J gene: TRBJ1-4; clone size: .; V gene: TRBV7-9; D gene: .; CDR3 protein: CASSLRGVNEKLFF; CDR3 DNA: TGTGCCAGCAGCTTACGGGGGGTTAACGAAAAACTGTTTTTT
CDR3 length: 13; J gene: TRBJ2-2; clone size: .; V gene: TRBV18; D gene: .; CDR3 protein: CASSSDSAGELFF; CDR3 DNA: TGTGCCAGCTCATCTGACAGCGCCGGGGAGCTGTTTTTT
CDR3 length: 14; J gene: TRBJ2-3; clone size: .; V gene: TRBV10-3; D gene: .; CDR3 protein: CAIRLGPLTDTQYF; CDR3 DNA: TGTGCCATCAGATTGGGACCCCTCACAGATACGCAGTATTTT
CDR3 length: 11; J gene: TRBJ1-6; clone size: few; V gene: TRBV20-1; D gene: .; CDR3 protein: CSASPIAALHF; CDR3 DNA: TGCAGTGCTAGCCCCATTGCGGCCCTCCACTTT
CDR3 length: 13; J gene: TRBJ1-5; clone size: few; V gene: TRBV7-2; D gene: .; CDR3 protein: CASSLADNQPQHF; CDR3 DNA: TGTGCCAGCAGCTTAGCGGACAATCAGCCCCAGCATTTT
CDR3 length: 20; J gene: TRBJ1-6; clone size: .; V gene: TRBV4-3; D gene: TRBD1; CDR3 protein: CASSQDKSLGTGAYNSPLHF; CDR3 DNA: TGCGCCAGCAGCCAAGATAAAAGTCTCGGGACAGGGGCCTATAATTCACCCCTCCACTTT
CDR3 length: 16; J gene: TRBJ2-5; clone size: .; V gene: TRBV7-7; D gene: TRBD1; CDR3 protein: CASSAGLGQGGETQYF; CDR3 DNA: TGTGCTAGCAGCGCTGGCCTTGGACAGGGCGGAGAGACCCAGTACTTC
CDR3 length: 14; J gene: TRBJ2-5; clone size: .; V gene: TRBV7-2; D gene: .; CDR3 protein: CASSLDGPSGTQYF; CDR3 DNA: TGTGCCAGCAGCCTCGATGGGCCCTCTGGGACCCAGTACTTC
CDR3 length: 15; J gene: TRBJ1-6; clone size: .; V gene: TRBV7-9; D gene: .; CDR3 protein: CASRAGDSYNSPLHF; CDR3 DNA: TGTGCCAGCAGGGCAGGGGACTCCTATAATTCACCCCTCCACTTT
CDR3 length: 14; J gene: TRBJ2-3; clone size: few; V gene: TRBV7-6; D gene: .; CDR3 protein: CASSLDAILILYHF; CDR3 DNA: TGTGCCAGCAGCTTAGACGCGATCCTGATCCTCTACCATTTT
CDR3 length: 16; J gene: TRBJ2-2; clone size: .; V gene: TRBV5-1; D gene: TRBD1; CDR3 protein: CASSLVLGGIAGELFF; CDR3 DNA: TGCGCCAGCAGCTTGGTTCTAGGGGGCATTGCCGGGGAGCTGTTTTTT
CDR3 length: 14; J gene: TRBJ2-7; clone size: .; V gene: TRBV28; D gene: TRBD2; CDR3 protein: CASSFGGNSYEQYF; CDR3 DNA: TGTGCCAGCAGCTTCGGGGGGAACTCCTACGAGCAGTACTTC
CDR3 length: 13; J gene: TRBJ1-1; clone size: few; V gene: TRBV11-2; D gene: .; CDR3 protein: CASSSTLNTEAFF; CDR3 DNA: TGTGCCAGCAGCTCAACACTGAACACTGAAGCTTTCTTT
CDR3 length: 15; J gene: TRBJ2-7; clone size: many; V gene: TRBV7-2; D gene: TRBD2; CDR3 protein: CASSLASGGGYEQYF; CDR3 DNA: TGTGCCAGCAGCTTAGCTAGCGGGGGGGGCTACGAGCAGTACTTC
CDR3 length: 14; J gene: TRBJ1-5; clone size: .; V gene: TRBV6-6; D gene: .; CDR3 protein: CASSLGGPGQPQHF; CDR3 DNA: TGTGCCAGCAGCCTGGGGGGGCCTGGGCAGCCCCAGCATTTT